This TCR delta chain was found in a study of gamma-delta chains in newborns, infants, children. Study in general: Microbial exposure reportedly drives polyclonal innate γδ T cell expansion after birth.

CDR3 size: 13 residues. Trimming shortened V by 2 bases and J by 6 bases, and 12 bases separated the two germline ends. Germline V CDR1 and CDR2: GEAIGNYY, EKD. TCRdb applied CATT to the reads for clone calling. The profile shows 7,000 to 9,500 delta-chain clones, 20% to 25% of them singletons. The rearrangement links TRDV2 to TRDJ1; tentative D call: TRDD3 (6 bases). The sequence derives from a child who was a newborn, infant or young child, either healthy, febrile or measles-vaccinated (not recorded which). The sample was blood. CDR3 bases: TGTGCCTGTGACATGGTGGGGGCTAATAAACTCATCTTT. As protein: CACDMVGANKLIF.